This entry lists 8 T cell receptor beta chains sequenced from one sample in a study of coeliac disease (dated by TCRdb to the early 2020s). The method was the immunoSEQ multiplex PCR assay. This is the immuneACCESS table as TCRdb keeps it, with only in-frame sequences that have V and J called. A part of the clones is gone; compared with another copy, unresolved V genes explain less than half, and the rest is unexplained. The sample table contains about 4,000 clones; only one count was recorded for roughly 64% of them. The ten largest clones take up roughly 21% of the sample. Source material: lymphocytes from the gut lamina propria. The cell subset or site label of this sample denotes: lamina propria cell (LPC) fraction of small intestinal biopsy. These TCRs come from a woman aged 30 to 39 without celiac disease.

Concerning this clone: The junction does not match germline at one end; this may be a read error. The V call is TRBV7-7, the J call TRBJ2-5, with a possible D match to TRBD1 (6 bases). The CDR3 covers 15 residues. Germline assignment: CDR1 SSHAT and CDR2 FNYEAQ (reference sequence). The CDR3 nucleotides are TGTGCTAGCAGCTACTCATGGACAGACGATGAGACCCAGTACTTC. Translated, it gives CASSYSWTDDETQYF.

J is TRBJ1-4 and V is TRBV6-5; D might be TRBD1 (5 bases). The germline V gene encodes CDR1 MNHEY and CDR2 SVGAGI. The CDR3 covers 16 residues. V lost 2 bases, J lost 3 bases, and 13 bases lay in between. CDR3 sequence: CASSYRGSIPNEKLFF. In DNA, the CDR3 is TGTGCCAGCAGTTACCGGGGGTCAATACCTAATGAAAAACTGTTTTTT.

This clone is categorized as medium-sized. The chain employs TRBV5-1 and TRBJ1-2, with TRBD1 identical over 8 bases. This CDR3 is built from 15 residues. After removal of 7 bases from V and 2 bases from J, the junction contained 10 bases not matched to a gene. CDR1 and CDR2 from the germline V gene are SGHRS and YFSETQ. In DNA, the CDR3 is TGCGCCAGCGACTTCCGACAGGGGTCGAACTATGGCTACACCTTC. Translating it yields CASDFRQGSNYGYTF.

The J gene is TRBJ2-1, the V gene TRBV6-1; 10 bases are shared with TRBD1. The CDR3 is 16 amino acids. CDR1 MNHNS and CDR2 SASEGT come from the germline V gene. V shed 2 bases and J 9 bases; nucleotides not matched to a gene: 10. The CDR3 is CASSEIPGQGSSEQFF. CDR3 nucleotides: TGTGCCAGCAGTGAAATACCGGGACAGGGGTCTAGTGAGCAGTTCTTC.

The V call is TRBV28, the J call TRBJ1-2, with TRBD1 as a possible D gene (5 bases). Trimming left V 6 bases short and J 0 bases short, with 14 bases between. The germline V gene has CDR1 MDHEN and CDR2 SYDVKM. The CDR3 covers 15 residues. The chain's CDR3 is CASSPPRGSNYGYTF. CDR3 nucleotides: TGTGCCAGCAGCCCCCCCCGGGGGTCTAACTATGGCTACACCTTC.

This chain joins TRBV19 and TRBJ2-1; 8 nucleotides agree with TRBD1. The length of the CDR3 is 16 residues. V dropped 1 base and J dropped 8; count of bases not matched to a gene: 10. Looked up from germline, CDR1 is LNHDA and CDR2 is SQIVND (reference sequence). CDR3 protein: CASSIVSGGIWDEQFF. Here the CDR3 DNA reads TGTGCCAGTAGTATAGTGTCAGGGGGCATCTGGGATGAGCAGTTCTTC.

V is TRBV6-1 and J is TRBJ2-7; D gene uncertain. From germline, CDR1 is MNHNS and CDR2 SASEGT. V was pared by 6 bases and J by 3 bases, with 6 bases between. CDR3 length equals 11 residues. The CDR3 region has the DNA TGTGCCAGCAGATCCAACTACGAGCAGTACTTC. As protein: CASRSNYEQYF.

By frequency in the sample, this clone is large (0.1 to 1%). The gene calls are TRBV28 and TRBJ1-2, with 10 bases fitting TRBD1. V dropped 7 bases and J dropped 8; count of bases not matched to a gene: 7. The germline V gene has CDR1 MDHEN and CDR2 SYDVKM. CDR3 length: 13 amino acids. This CDR3 reads CASTSTGGEGYTF. The DNA for the CDR3 is TGTGCCAGCACCTCGACAGGGGGCGAAGGCTACACCTTC.